The 19 T cell receptor beta chains listed next were all sequenced from one sample in a study of T cell responses to AZD1222 COVID-19 vaccine. This table comes from immunoSEQ multiplex PCR, and its TCRdb copy is limited to in-frame clones, with some not included. The data show fewer than 70,000 clones, approximately 80% seen once. This sample comprised peripheral blood, obtained 28 days after the second AZD1222 dose. These receptor sequences come from an adult who received the AZD1222 COVID-19 vaccine.

This clone has just a few counts. The chain couples TRBV3-1 (or the pseudogene TRBV3-2) to TRBJ1-2, with a weak D call TRBD1 (5 bases). Germline assignment: CDR1 LGHDT and CDR2 YNNKEL (reference sequence). The V gene lost 6 bases and the J gene lost 5 bases, with 19 bases spanning the gap. The CDR3 loop spans 15 amino acids. CDR3 nucleotides: TGTGCCAGCAGTCAATCTCCCAGGGAAGCGTATGGCTACACCTTC. It yields the protein CASSQSPREAYGYTF.

The V gene is TRBV7-2, the J gene TRBJ1-1, with D hard to call. Germline loops: CDR1 SGHTA, CDR2 FQGNSA. The CDR3 loop spans 15 amino acids. Trimming removed 0 bases at V and 0 bases at J, with 8 bases between. CDR3 sequence: CASSLAPGMNTEAFF. The CDR3 DNA reads TGTGCCAGCAGCTTAGCGCCAGGCATGAACACTGAAGCTTTCTTT.

The chain uses TRBV28 and TRBJ1-5, with 7 bases aligning to TRBD1. V lost 5 bases, J lost 5 bases, and 6 bases stayed unmatched. This CDR3 spans 14 amino acids. Per germline, CDR1 MDHEN and CDR2 SYDVKM. In DNA form, the CDR3 reads TGTGCCAGCAGTCCTACAGGGGAGCATCAGCCCCAGCATTTT. It encodes CASSPTGEHQPQHF.

The chain uses TRBV5-8 and TRBJ2-3; no reliable D call. V lost 0 bases and J lost 3, with 8 bases in between. Per the germline V gene, CDR1 is SGHTS and CDR2 is YDEGEE. This CDR3 comprises 14 residues. CDR3 DNA sequence: TGTGCCAGCAGCTTGGCGTATTCAACAGATACGCAGTATTTT. This sequence encodes CASSLAYSTDTQYF.

This chain links TRBV29-1 with TRBJ1-1; perhaps TRBD1 as D (5 bases). The V gene lost 5 bases and the J gene lost 1 base, with 17 bases spanning the gap. This CDR3 region has 15 residues. Germline loops: CDR1 SQVTM, CDR2 ANQGSEA. The CDR3, as DNA: TGCAGCGTTACCCCTCCAGGGTACTCGAACACTGAAGCTTTCTTT. Translated, it gives CSVTPPGYSNTEAFF. Variable domain in full (rest from reference TRBV29-1 and TRBJ1-1): SAVISQKPSRDICQRGTSLTIQCQVDSQVTMMFWYRQQPGQSLTLIATANQGSEATYESGFVIDKFPISRPNLTFSTLTVSNMSPEDSSIYLCSVTPPGYSNTEAFFGQGTRLTVV.

V gene TRBV28 combines with J gene TRBJ1-2; D not certain. V lost 5 bases and J 3 bases, leaving 19 bases between the germline ends. The CDR3 length is 16 residues. In germline, CDR1 is MDHEN, CDR2 SYDVKM. As DNA, the CDR3 is TGTGCCAGCAGTACACACCCAGGACGGGCTGACTATGGCTACACCTTC. It codes for CASSTHPGRADYGYTF.

The chain has TRBV6-5 and TRBJ1-1; the D gene is possibly TRBD1 (6 bases). Germline CDR1 reads MNHEY; CDR2 reads SVGAGI. The CDR3 is made up of 15 amino acids. Trimming shortened V by 6 bases and J by 1 base, and 15 bases separated the two germline ends. The CDR3 sequence is CASSRGGFTNTEAFF. The CDR3 nucleotides are TGTGCCAGCAGCCGAGGGGGATTCACGAACACTGAAGCTTTCTTT.

The rearrangement uses TRBV6-5 and TRBJ1-3; D is ambiguous. Trimming took 0 bases from V and 7 from J, leaving 7 bases between them. This CDR3 has 13 amino acids. Per germline, CDR1 MNHEY and CDR2 SVGAGI. The CDR3 here is CASSYSTGNTIYF. CDR3 nucleotide sequence: TGTGCCAGCAGTTACTCGACGGGGAACACCATATATTTT.

This clone was observed a single time. V usage is TRBV28 and J usage is TRBJ2-5; 9 bases line up with TRBD2. The CDR3 contains 16 residues. The V gene's germline CDR1 is MDHEN and CDR2 SYDVKM. Losses at the gene ends were 3 bases for V and 3 bases for J; bases not matched to a gene: 8. The CDR3 region is CASSLRSGGWEETQYF. DNA for the CDR3: TGTGCCAGCAGTTTGAGAAGCGGGGGGTGGGAAGAGACCCAGTACTTC.

The CDR3 bases are TGTGCCAGTAGTATGGTCGAACAGGGTCCCTACGAGCAGTACTTC. Protein product: CASSMVEQGPYEQYF. The genes are TRBV19 and TRBJ2-7; weak D call: TRBD1 (6 bases). CDR1 and CDR2 from the germline V gene are LNHDA and SQIVND (reference sequence). Between the trimmed V and J ends, which lost 3 bases and 2 bases, there was a span of 14 bases. The CDR3 is made up of 15 amino acids.

The chain recombines TRBV20-1 with TRBJ2-7; possibly TRBD1 for D (6 bases). Per germline, CDR1 DFQATT and CDR2 SNEGSKA (reference sequence). V lost 6 bases to trimming and J lost 6 bases, with 12 bases between them. This CDR3 has 11 residues. CDR3 region: CSARGGSEQYF. The DNA of the CDR3 is TGCAGTGCACGAGGGGGATCCGAGCAGTACTTC.

The chain has TRBV5-4 and TRBJ2-1, with D possibly matching TRBD2 (5 bases). Per the germline V gene, CDR1 is SGHNT and CDR2 is YYREEE (reference sequence). CDR3 length equals 12 residues. V shed 4 bases and J shed 9 bases, with 11 bases lying between them. The CDR3 nucleotides are TGTGCCAGCAGCAGGGAGCTGAGTGAGCAGTTCTTC. Its translation is CASSRELSEQFF.

V is TRBV7-2 and J is TRBJ2-1; 10 bases agree with TRBD2. The germline V gene encodes CDR1 SGHTA and CDR2 FQGNSA. V lost 2 bases, J lost 6 bases, and 4 bases stayed unmatched. The CDR3 is 15 amino acids. The CDR3 nucleotides are TGTGCCAGCAGCTTAAGCGGGGGGGCCCTCAATGAGCAGTTCTTC. Translating gives CASSLSGGALNEQFF.

The V call is TRBV19, the J call TRBJ2-5; TRBD1 agrees at 7 bases. The germline V gene encodes CDR1 LNHDA and CDR2 SQIVND (reference sequence). J lost 6 bases, V lost 4 bases, and 11 bases had no gene match. This CDR3 is 15 amino acids long. This CDR3 is CASSTSTGTGKTQYF. The CDR3 region has the DNA TGTGCCAGTAGTACCTCGACAGGGACGGGGAAGACCCAGTACTTC.

The chain is built from TRBV12-5 and TRBJ2-5, with 9 bases identical to TRBD1. V was clipped by 3 bases and J by 0 bases; unmatched bases: 11. The CDR3 is 18 residues long. Per the germline V gene, CDR1 is LGHNT and CDR2 is FRNRAP. Here the CDR3 reads CASGFAIGGQGHQETQYF. CDR3 DNA sequence: TGTGCTAGTGGTTTCGCAATCGGAGGACAGGGGCACCAAGAGACCCAGTACTTC.

The chain employs TRBV5-8 and TRBJ2-7; no definite D call. Trimming took 5 bases from V and 0 from J, leaving 12 bases between them. Germline V gives CDR1 SGHTS, CDR2 YDEGEE. The CDR3 loop spans 14 amino acids. The CDR3 spells CASSFVQSSYEQYF. DNA for the CDR3: TGTGCCAGCAGTTTCGTACAGAGCTCCTACGAGCAGTACTTC.

The V and J genes are TRBV7-2 and TRBJ1-1, with D hard to call. The CDR3 totals 12 residues. Germline CDR1 is SGHTA and CDR2 is FQGNSA. V was cut by 1 base and J by 8 bases, with 8 bases left in between. The CDR3 coding sequence is TGTGCCAGCAGCTTAGTTCGCGGGGAAGCTTTCTTT. It codes for CASSLVRGEAFF.

This chain uses TRBV29-1 with TRBJ2-2; D gene ambiguous. Trimming left V 1 base short and J 7 bases short, with 10 bases between. CDR3 length: 13 residues. From germline, CDR1 is SQVTM and CDR2 ANQGSEA. CDR3: CSVEGLFGGELFF. The CDR3 coding sequence is TGCAGCGTTGAAGGTTTATTTGGCGGGGAGCTGTTTTTT.

This clone was seen a few times. This chain connects TRBV11-3 to TRBJ2-5; 9 bases are a match to TRBD1. The V segment lost 4 bases and the J segment 1 base; nucleotides outside the gene matches: 10. Germline CDR1 SGHNT, CDR2 YENEEA. The CDR3 length is 17 residues. CDR3 in amino acids: CASSSGTGSELQETQYF. The CDR3 bases are TGTGCCAGCAGCTCCGGGACAGGGTCGGAGCTCCAAGAGACCCAGTACTTC.